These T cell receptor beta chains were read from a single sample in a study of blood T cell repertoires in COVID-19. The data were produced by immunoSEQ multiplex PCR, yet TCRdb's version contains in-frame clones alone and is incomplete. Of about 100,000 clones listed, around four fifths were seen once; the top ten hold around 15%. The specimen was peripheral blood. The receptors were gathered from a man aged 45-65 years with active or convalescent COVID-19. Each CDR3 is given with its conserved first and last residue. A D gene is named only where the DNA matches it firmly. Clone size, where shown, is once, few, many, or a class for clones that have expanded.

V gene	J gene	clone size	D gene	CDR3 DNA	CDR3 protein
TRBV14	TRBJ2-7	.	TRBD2	TGTGCCAGCAGCCCAGCGGGAGGAGTCGAGCAGTACTTC	CASSPAGGVEQYF
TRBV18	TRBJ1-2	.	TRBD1	TGTGCCAGCTCAGGACGGACAGGGAGTTTCGGTGGCTACACCTTC	CASSGRTGSFGGYTF
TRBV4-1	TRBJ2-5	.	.	TGCGCCAGCAGCCAAGCAACCAGGGACAAGACCCAGTACTTC	CASSQATRDKTQYF
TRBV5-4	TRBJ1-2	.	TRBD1	TGTGCCAGCAGCTTGTTACAGGGGGGTGGCTACACCTTC	CASSLLQGGGYTF
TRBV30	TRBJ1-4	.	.	TGTGCCTGGAGATTGAGTGGGGGGAATGAAAAACTGTTTTTT	CAWRLSGGNEKLFF
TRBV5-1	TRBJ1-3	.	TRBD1	TGCGCCAGCAGCTCGGGGACAGATGGAAACACCATATATTTT	CASSSGTDGNTIYF
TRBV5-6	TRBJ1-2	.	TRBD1	TGTGCCAGCAGCCCGACAGGGTTGATCTACGGCTACACCTTC	CASSPTGLIYGYTF
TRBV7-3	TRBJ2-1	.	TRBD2	TGTGCCAGCAGCTCTAGCGGGAGCCTCTCCTACAATGAGCAGTTCTTC	CASSSSGSLSYNEQFF
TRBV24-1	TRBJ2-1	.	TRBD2	TGTGCCACCAGTGACCCTGGAGGAACTAGCGGAGTGGGTGAGCAGTTCTTC	CATSDPGGTSGVGEQFF
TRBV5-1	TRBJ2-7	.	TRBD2	TGCGCCAGCAGCCCCAAGCGGGAATCTCCCTACGAGCAGTACTTC	CASSPKRESPYEQYF
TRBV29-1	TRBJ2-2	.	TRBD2	TGCAGCGTTGCTATAGCGGGAGGGAACACCGGGGAGCTGTTTTTT	CSVAIAGGNTGELFF
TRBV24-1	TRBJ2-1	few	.	TGTGCCACCAGTGATTTCGGGGGAGCACTAGCCTCCTACAATGAGCAGTTCTTC	CATSDFGGALASYNEQFF
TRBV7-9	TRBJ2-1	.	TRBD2	TGTGCCAGCAGCTTTTCTAGCGGGAGTCTATACAATGAGCAGTTCTTC	CASSFSSGSLYNEQFF
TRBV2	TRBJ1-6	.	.	TGTGCCAGCAGGGAAGTGGCCCCCAGAACGTTCTATAATTCACCCCTCCACTTT	CASREVAPRTFYNSPLHF
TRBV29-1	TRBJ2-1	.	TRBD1	TGCAGCGCTTCGGACAGGGTGGGGGCTGAGCAGTTCTTC	CSASDRVGAEQFF
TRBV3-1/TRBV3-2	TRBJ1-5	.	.	TGTGCCAGCAGCCAAGGGTGGGTAGGGGAGGTAGGTCAGCCCCAGCATTTT	CASSQGWVGEVGQPQHF
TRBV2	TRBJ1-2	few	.	TGTGCCAGCAGTGAAGTTCTCTATGGCTACACCTTC	CASSEVLYGYTF
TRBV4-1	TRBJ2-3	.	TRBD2	TGCGCCAGCAGCCGCGAACCGGGACTAGACACAGATACGCAGTATTTT	CASSREPGLDTDTQYF
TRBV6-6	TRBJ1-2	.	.	TGTGCCAGCAGTCCGCGGACGCGGGGGTATGGCTACACCTTC	CASSPRTRGYGYTF
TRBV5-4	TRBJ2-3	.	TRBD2	TGTGCCAGCAGCTTAGGGACTAGCGGGAGGTACACAGATACGCAGTATTTT	CASSLGTSGRYTDTQYF
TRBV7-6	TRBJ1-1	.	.	TGTGCCAGCAGCTTAGCCGGGGAAGCTTTCTTT	CASSLAGEAFF
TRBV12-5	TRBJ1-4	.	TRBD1	TGTGCTAGTGGTTCCGGGACAGATTCTAATGAAAAACTGTTTTTT	CASGSGTDSNEKLFF
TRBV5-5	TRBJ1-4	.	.	TGTGCCAGCAGAACGGGGGCGGGAGGGGAAAAACTGTTTTTT	CASRTGAGGEKLFF
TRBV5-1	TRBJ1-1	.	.	TGCGCCAGCAGCTTTCAGGGCGAAGCTTTCTTT	CASSFQGEAFF
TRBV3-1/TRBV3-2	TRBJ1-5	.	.	TGTGCCAGCAGCCAAGAACAAAATCAGCCCCAGCATTTT	CASSQEQNQPQHF
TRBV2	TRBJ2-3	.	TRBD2	TGTGCCAGCAGCCGGACTAGCGGGGTCTCGGGTGATACGCAGTATTTT	CASSRTSGVSGDTQYF
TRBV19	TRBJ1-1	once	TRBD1	TGTGCCAGTAGTACCTTCATTACAGGGGGCATGAACACTGAAGCTTTCTTT	CASSTFITGGMNTEAFF
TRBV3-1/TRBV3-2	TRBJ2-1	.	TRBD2	TGTGCCAGCAGCCCAGGACTAGTGCCCTACAATGAGCAGTTCTTC	CASSPGLVPYNEQFF
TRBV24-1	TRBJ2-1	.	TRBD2	TGTGCCACCAGTGAACTCTCGGACACTAGCGGGAGAGGGAATGAGCAGTTCTTC	CATSELSDTSGRGNEQFF
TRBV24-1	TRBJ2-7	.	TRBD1	TGTGCCACCAGTCTAGGACAGGAGTCCTACGAGCAGTACTTC	CATSLGQESYEQYF
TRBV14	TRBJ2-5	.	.	TGTGCCAGCAGCCAAGATCGGGCAGGGCGGGAGACCCAGTACTTC	CASSQDRAGRETQYF
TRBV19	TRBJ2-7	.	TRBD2	TGTGCCAGTAGTCCAAGAAGCGGGAGGTCCTCCTACGAGCAGTACTTC	CASSPRSGRSSYEQYF
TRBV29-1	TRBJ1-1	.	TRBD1	TGCAGCGGCACCTGGGGTGACAGGGTAACTTTCTTT	CSGTWGDRVTFF
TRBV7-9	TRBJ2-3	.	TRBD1	TGTGCCAGCAGCACCCGGGACAGGGTAACGATGCCTAGCACAGATACGCAGTATTTT	CASSTRDRVTMPSTDTQYF
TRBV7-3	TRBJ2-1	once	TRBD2	TGTGCCAGCAGCCCCCGTGTGACTAGCATGGGTGAGCAGTTCTTC	CASSPRVTSMGEQFF
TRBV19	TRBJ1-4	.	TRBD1	TGTGCCAGTAGCACCCAAACCGGGACAGAGAGGGAAAAACTGTTTTTT	CASSTQTGTEREKLFF
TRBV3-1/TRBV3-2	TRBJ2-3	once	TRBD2	TGTGCCAGCAGCCAAGGGCTAGCGGGAGGAGGCACAGATACGCAGTATTTT	CASSQGLAGGGTDTQYF
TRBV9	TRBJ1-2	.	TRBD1	TGTGCCAGCAGCGTAGAGGCAGGGGGGCGCAGGGGAGGCTATGGCTACACCTTC	CASSVEAGGRRGGYGYTF
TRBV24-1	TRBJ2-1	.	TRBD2	TGTGCCACCAGTGATTCCTTAGCGGGAGATGGAAATGAGCAGTTCTTC	CATSDSLAGDGNEQFF
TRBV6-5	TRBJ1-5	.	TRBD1	TGTGCCAGCGGACAGGGGCTTCAGCCCCAGCATTTT	CASGQGLQPQHF
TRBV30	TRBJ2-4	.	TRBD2	TGTGCCTGGAGTGTCGGCGGGAGGGAAAACATTCAGTACTTC	CAWSVGGRENIQYF
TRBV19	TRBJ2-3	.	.	TGTGCCAGTAGGAGAGAAGCGGTGCGAGGTACGCAGTATTTT	CASRREAVRGTQYF
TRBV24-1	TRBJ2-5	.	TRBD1	TGTGCCACCAGTGATTGGACAGGGGCGGCCCAGTACTTC	CATSDWTGAAQYF
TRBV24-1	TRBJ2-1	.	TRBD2	TGTGCCACCAGTGAATTCGGGGCTAGCGGGAGCGTCTATGAGCAGTTCTTC	CATSEFGASGSVYEQFF
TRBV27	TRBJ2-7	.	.	TGTGCCAGCAGTTTAGCTGGCGCTAGCTCCTACGAGCAGTACTTC	CASSLAGASSYEQYF
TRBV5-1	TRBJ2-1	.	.	TGCGCCAGCAGCTTGGGATCTAGAATCTCCTACAATGAGCAGTTCTTC	CASSLGSRISYNEQFF
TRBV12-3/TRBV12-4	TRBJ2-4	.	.	TGTGCCAGCACCCGTGAGGCCAAAAACATTCAGTACTTC	CASTREAKNIQYF
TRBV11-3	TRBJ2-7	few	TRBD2	TGTGCCAGCAGCTCATCTTGGACTAGCGGGAGCTTGTACGAGCAGTACTTC	CASSSSWTSGSLYEQYF
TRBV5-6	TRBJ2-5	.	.	TGTGCCCTGCGACAACGTTCCCCGCAGACCCAGTACTTC	CALRQRSPQTQYF
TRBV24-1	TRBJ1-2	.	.	TGTGCCACCAGCTGGGGCCACGGGCGCTATGGCTACACCTTC	CATSWGHGRYGYTF
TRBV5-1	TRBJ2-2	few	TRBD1	TGCGCCAGCAGCTTACGGACAGGGACCGCCGGGGAGCTGTTTTTT	CASSLRTGTAGELFF
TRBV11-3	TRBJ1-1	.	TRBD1	TGTGCCAGCAGCCCAACAGGGGACGGCACTGAAGCTTTCTTT	CASSPTGDGTEAFF
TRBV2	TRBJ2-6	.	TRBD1	TGTGCCAGCACTGTGGGACAGGGTTCCGGGGCCAACGTCCTGACTTTC	CASTVGQGSGANVLTF